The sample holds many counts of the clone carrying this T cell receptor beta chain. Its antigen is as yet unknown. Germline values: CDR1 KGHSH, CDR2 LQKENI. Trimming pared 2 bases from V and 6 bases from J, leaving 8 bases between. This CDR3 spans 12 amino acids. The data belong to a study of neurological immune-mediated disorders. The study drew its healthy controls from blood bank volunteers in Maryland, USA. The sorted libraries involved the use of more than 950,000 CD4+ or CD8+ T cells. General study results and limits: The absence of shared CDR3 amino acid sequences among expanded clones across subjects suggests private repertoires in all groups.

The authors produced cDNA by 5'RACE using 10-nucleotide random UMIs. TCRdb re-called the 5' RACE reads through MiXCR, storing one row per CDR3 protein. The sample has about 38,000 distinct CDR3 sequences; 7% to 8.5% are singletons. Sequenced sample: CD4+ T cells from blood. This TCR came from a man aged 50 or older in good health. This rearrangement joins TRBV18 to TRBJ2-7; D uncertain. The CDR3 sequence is CASSPSRREQYF. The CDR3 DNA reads TGTGCCAGCTCACCATCTCGACGCGAGCAGTACTTC. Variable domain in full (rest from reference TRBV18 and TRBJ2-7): NAGVMQNPRHLVRRRGQEARLRCSPMKGHSHVYWYRQLPEEGLKFMVYLQKENIIDESGMPKERFSAEFPKEGPSILRIQQVVRGDSAAYFCASSPSRREQYFGPGTRLTVT.